The 4 T cell receptor beta chains reported below all come from one sample, sequenced in a study of cytomegalovirus exposure and HLA in healthy donors. PCR primers comprised 60 Vbeta and 13 Jbeta primers. Assay: immunoSEQ multiplex PCR; the TCRdb copy retains only in-frame clones and omits some. The sample consists of roughly 130,000 clones, around 80% of them appearing once. Source material: PBMCs. The receptors were gathered from a young man in good health and CMV-seronegative.

V usage is TRBV29-1 and J usage is TRBJ1-1; maybe TRBD1 (6 bases). Germline CDR1 is SQVTM and CDR2 is ANQGSEA. V lost 7 bases and J 4 bases, leaving 16 bases between the germline ends. This CDR3 region has 13 residues. The chain's CDR3 is CSGKWGGGTEAFF. The CDR3 DNA reads TGCAGCGGCAAGTGGGGAGGGGGCACTGAAGCTTTCTTT.

The V gene is TRBV6-1, the J gene TRBJ1-5; D may be TRBD1 (5 bases). V lost 7 bases, J lost 8 bases, and 18 bases lay in between. Germline CDR1 is MNHNS and CDR2 is SASEGT. The CDR3 consists of 14 residues. The CDR3 DNA follows: TGTGCCAGCACCCATTGGGGGGTAAGCGAGCCCCAGCATTTT. Its protein is CASTHWGVSEPQHF.

The chain employs TRBV2 and TRBJ2-7, with TRBD2 matching 9 bases. J gave up 1 base and V 6 bases, and 7 bases lay outside the gene matches. Germline values: CDR1 SNHLY, CDR2 FYNNEI. The length of the CDR3 is 15 residues. This chain's CDR3 is CASRASGMASYEQYF. In nucleotides, the CDR3 is TGTGCCAGCAGGGCTAGCGGGATGGCGTCCTACGAGCAGTACTTC.

The CDR3 DNA reads as TGTGCCAGCAGCAGGACAGGGGGCCAGGACATTCAGTACTTC. It is translated as CASSRTGGQDIQYF. The V gene is TRBV27, the J gene TRBJ2-4, with 11 bases lining up with TRBD1. In germline, CDR1 is MNHEY, CDR2 SMNVEV (reference sequence). Unmatched junction bases numbered 6, after V lost 6 bases and J lost 8 bases. The CDR3 has 14 residues.